Below, one TCR beta chain is given with its context. The antigen remains undetermined. Indicated time point: recipient sample about 28 days before transplant, after cytoreduction. These data belong to a study of T cell clonotyping in hematopoietic cell transplantation. Whole-study results and caveats: Few recipient clonotypes overlapped donors; over 97% were de novo at given depth. After transplant, recipient diversity fell while pathologically expanded clonotypes grew through day 180.

CDR1 and CDR2 from the germline V gene are SNHLY and FYNNEI. The V end was cut by 5 bases, the J end by 13 bases, with 15 bases between. The CDR3 extends over 11 amino acids. Data came from immunoSEQ multiplex PCR; TCRdb stores just in-frame clones and leaves some out. This sample yields about 27,000 clones, of which over 60% are seen a single time; approximately 6.2% belongs to the top ten. The TCR comes from a man aged 50-60 years with myelodysplastic syndrome. Some clones in this sample may be carry-over from other donors' samples. The material was peripheral blood mononuclear cells, obtained before stem cell transplant. The chain uses TRBV2 and TRBJ2-7, with D perhaps TRBD2 (6 bases). The CDR3 DNA sequence: TGTGCCAGCAGTAGGCAGGAGGGCCGATACTTC. Protein sequence: CASSRQEGRYF.